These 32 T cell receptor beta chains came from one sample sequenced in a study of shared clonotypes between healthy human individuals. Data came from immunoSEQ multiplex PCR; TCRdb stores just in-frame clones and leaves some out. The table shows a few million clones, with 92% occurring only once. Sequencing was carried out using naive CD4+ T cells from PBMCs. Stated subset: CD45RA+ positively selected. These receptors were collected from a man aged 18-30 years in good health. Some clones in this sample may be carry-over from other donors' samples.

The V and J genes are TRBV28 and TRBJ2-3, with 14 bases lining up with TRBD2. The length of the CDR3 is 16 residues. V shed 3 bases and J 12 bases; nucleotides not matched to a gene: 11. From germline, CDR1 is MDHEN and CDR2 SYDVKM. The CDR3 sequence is CASSLGTSGRSPSQYF. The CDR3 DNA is TGTGCCAGCAGTTTGGGGACTAGCGGGAGATCCCCTAGTCAGTATTTT.

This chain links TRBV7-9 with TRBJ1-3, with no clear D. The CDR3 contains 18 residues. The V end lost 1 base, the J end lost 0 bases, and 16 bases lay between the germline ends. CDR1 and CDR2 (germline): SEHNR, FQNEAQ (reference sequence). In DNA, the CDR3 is TGTGCCAGCAGCTTAGGCCCGGGAGGAGGGAGCTCTGGAAACACCATATATTTT. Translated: CASSLGPGGGSSGNTIYF.

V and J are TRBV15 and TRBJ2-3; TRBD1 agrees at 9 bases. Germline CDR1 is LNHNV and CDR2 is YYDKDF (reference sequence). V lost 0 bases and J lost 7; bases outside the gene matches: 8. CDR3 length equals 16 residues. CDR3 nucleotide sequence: TGTGCCACCAGCAGAGAATGGGACAGGGCAGTAAATACGCAGTATTTT. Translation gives CATSREWDRAVNTQYF.

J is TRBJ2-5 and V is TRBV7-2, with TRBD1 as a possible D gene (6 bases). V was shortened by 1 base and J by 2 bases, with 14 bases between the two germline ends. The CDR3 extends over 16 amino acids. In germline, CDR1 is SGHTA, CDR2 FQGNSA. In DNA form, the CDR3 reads TGTGCCAGCAGCTTAGGGCCCGCGCAGGGGCAAGAGACCCAGTACTTC. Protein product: CASSLGPAQGQETQYF.

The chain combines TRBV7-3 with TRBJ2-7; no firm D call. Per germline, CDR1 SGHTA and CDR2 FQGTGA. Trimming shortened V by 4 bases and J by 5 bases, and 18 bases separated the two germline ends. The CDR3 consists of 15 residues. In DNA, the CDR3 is TGTGCCAGCAGCTCCACGTCCGTGGGTATAGACGAGCAGTACTTC. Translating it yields CASSSTSVGIDEQYF.

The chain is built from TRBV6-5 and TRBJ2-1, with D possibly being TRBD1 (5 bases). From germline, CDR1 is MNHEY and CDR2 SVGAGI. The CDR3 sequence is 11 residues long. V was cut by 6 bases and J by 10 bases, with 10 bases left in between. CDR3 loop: CASSRVGEQFF. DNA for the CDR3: TGTGCCAGCAGCAGGGTTGGCGAGCAGTTCTTC.

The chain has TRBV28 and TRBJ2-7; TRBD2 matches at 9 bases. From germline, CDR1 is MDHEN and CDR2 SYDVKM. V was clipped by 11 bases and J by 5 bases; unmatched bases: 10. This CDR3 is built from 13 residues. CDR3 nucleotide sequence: TGTGCCGCCCGCGGGGGGGGTGGCCACGAGCAGTACTTC. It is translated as CAARGGGGHEQYF.

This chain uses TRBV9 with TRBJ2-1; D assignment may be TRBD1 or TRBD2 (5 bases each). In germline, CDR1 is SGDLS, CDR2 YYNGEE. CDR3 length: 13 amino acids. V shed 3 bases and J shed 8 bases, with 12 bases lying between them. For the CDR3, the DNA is TGTGCCAGCAGCGCTATGGGACGGGATGAGCAGTTCTTC. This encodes CASSAMGRDEQFF.

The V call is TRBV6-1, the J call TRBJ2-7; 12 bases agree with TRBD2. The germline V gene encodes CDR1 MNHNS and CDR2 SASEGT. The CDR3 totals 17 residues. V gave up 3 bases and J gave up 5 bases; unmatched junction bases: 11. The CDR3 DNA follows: TGTGCCAGCAGTGACAGTACTAGCGGGAGGTTACGGGACGAGCAGTACTTC. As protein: CASSDSTSGRLRDEQYF.

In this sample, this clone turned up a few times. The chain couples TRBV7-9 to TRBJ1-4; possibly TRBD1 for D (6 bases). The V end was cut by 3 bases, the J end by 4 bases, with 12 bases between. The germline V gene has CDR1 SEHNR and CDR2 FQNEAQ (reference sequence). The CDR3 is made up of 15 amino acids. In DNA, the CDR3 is TGTGCCAGCAGCTTGGTGGGCAGGGGTAATGAAAAACTGTTTTTT. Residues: CASSLVGRGNEKLFF.

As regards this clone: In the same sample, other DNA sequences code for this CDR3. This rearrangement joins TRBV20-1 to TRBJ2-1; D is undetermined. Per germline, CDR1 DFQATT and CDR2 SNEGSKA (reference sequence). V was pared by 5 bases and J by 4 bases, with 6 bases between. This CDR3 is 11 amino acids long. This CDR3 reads CSARSYNEQFF. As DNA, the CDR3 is TGCAGTGCTCGATCTTACAATGAGCAGTTCTTC.

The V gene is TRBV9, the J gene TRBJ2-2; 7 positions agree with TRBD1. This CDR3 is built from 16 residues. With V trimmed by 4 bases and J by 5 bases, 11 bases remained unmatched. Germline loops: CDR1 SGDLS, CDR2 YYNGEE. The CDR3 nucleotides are TGTGCCAGCAGCCCCCACGTAAGACAGGGAACCGGGGAGCTGTTTTTT. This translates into CASSPHVRQGTGELFF.

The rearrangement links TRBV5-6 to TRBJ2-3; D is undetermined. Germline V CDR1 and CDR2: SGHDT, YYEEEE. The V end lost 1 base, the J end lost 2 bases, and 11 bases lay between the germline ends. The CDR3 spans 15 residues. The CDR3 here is CASSLSGIPTDTQYF. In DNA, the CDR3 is TGTGCCAGCAGCTTGAGTGGTATCCCCACAGATACGCAGTATTTT.

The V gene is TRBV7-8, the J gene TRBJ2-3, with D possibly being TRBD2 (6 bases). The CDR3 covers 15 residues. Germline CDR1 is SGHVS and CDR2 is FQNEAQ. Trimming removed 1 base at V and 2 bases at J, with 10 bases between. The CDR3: CASSLGPGVTDTQYF. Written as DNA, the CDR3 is TGTGCCAGCAGCTTAGGTCCGGGAGTCACAGATACGCAGTATTTT.

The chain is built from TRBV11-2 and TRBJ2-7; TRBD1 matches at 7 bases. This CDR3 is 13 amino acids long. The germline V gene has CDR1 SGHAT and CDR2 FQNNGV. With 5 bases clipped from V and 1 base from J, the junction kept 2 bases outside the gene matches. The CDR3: CASSPQGSYEQYF. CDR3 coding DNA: TGTGCCAGCAGCCCACAGGGGTCCTACGAGCAGTACTTC. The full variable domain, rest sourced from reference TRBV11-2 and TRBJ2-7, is EAGVAQSPRYKIIEKRQSVAFWCNPISGHATLYWYQQILGQGPKLLIQFQNNGVVDDSQLPKDRFSAERLKGVDSTLKIQPAKLEDSAVYLCASSPQGSYEQYFGPGTRLTVT.

CDR3 DNA: TGCGCCAGCAGTGGACAGGCCTCCTACAATGAGCAGTTCTTC. This codes for CASSGQASYNEQFF. J is TRBJ2-1 and V is TRBV5-1, with 7 bases identical to TRBD1. With 5 bases clipped from V and 0 bases from J, the junction kept 2 bases outside the gene matches. CDR3 size: 14 residues. Germline lookup yields CDR1 SGHRS and CDR2 YFSETQ.

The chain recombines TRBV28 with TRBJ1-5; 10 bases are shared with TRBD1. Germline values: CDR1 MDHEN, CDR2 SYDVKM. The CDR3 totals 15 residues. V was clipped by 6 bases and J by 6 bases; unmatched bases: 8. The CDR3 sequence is CASRPDRGPGQPQHF. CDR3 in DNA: TGTGCCAGCAGGCCCGACAGGGGGCCGGGTCAGCCCCAGCATTTT.

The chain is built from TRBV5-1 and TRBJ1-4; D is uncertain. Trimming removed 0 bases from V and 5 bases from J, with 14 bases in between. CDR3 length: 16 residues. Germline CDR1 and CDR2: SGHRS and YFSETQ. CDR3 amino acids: CASSLGSPSQNEKLFF. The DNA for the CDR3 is TGCGCCAGCAGCTTGGGATCCCCGAGTCAAAATGAAAAACTGTTTTTT.

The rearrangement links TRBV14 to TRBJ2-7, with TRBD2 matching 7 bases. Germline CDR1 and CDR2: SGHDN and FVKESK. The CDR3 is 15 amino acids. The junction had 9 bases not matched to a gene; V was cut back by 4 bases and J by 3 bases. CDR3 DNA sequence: TGTGCCAGCAGCCCCGGCGGAGCGGGAAACTACGAGCAGTACTTC. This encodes CASSPGGAGNYEQYF. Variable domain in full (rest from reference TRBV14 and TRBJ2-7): EAGVTQFPSHSVIEKGQTVTLRCDPISGHDNLYWYRRVMGKEIKFLLHFVKESKQDESGMPNNRFLAERTGGTYSTLKVQPAELEDSGVYFCASSPGGAGNYEQYFGPGTRLTVT.

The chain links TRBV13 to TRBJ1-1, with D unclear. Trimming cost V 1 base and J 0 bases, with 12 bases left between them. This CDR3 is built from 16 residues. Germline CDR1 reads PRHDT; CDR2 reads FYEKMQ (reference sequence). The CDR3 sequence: CASSLVVKAMNTEAFF. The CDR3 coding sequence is TGTGCCAGCAGCTTAGTAGTTAAGGCGATGAACACTGAAGCTTTCTTT.

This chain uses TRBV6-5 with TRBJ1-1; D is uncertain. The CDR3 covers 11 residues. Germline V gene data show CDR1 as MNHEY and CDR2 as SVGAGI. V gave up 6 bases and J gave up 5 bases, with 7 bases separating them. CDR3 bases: TGTGCCAGCAGCTCCGCTACTGAAGCTTTCTTT. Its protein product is CASSSATEAFF.

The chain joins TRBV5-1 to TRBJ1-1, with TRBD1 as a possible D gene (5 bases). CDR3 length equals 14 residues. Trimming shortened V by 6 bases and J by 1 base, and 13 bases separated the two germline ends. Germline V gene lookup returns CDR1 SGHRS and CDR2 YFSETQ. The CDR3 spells CASNPRGPNTEAFF. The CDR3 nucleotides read TGCGCCAGCAACCCGAGGGGCCCGAACACTGAAGCTTTCTTT. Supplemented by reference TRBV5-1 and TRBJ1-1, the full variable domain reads KAGVTQTPRYLIKTRGQQVTLSCSPISGHRSVSWYQQTPGQGLQFLFEYFSETQRNKGNFPGRFSGRQFSNSRSEMNVSTLELGDSALYLCASNPRGPNTEAFFGQGTRLTVV.

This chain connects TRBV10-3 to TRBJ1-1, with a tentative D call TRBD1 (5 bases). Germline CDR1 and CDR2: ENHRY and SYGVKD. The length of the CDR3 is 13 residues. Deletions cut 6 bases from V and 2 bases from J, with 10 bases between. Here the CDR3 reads CAISRDGNTEAFF. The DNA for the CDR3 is TGTGCCATCAGCCGGGACGGCAACACTGAAGCTTTCTTT.

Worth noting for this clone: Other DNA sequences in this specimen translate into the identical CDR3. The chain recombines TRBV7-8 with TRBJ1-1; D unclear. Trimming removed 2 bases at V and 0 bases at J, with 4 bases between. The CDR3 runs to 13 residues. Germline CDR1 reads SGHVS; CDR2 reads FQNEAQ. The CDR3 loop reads CASSLSLNTEAFF. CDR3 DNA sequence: TGTGCCAGCAGCTTATCCCTGAACACTGAAGCTTTCTTT.

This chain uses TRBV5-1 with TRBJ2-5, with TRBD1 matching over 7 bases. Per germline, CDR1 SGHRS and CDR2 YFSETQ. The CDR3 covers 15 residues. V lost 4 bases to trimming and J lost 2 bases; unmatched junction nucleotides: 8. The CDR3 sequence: CASSEIGQAQETQYF. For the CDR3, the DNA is TGCGCCAGCAGCGAGATAGGACAGGCACAAGAGACCCAGTACTTC.

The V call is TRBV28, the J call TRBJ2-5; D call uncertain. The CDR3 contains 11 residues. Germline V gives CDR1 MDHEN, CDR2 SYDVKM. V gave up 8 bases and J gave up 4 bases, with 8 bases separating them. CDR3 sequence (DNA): TGTGCCAGCCGATCACTAGAGACCCAGTACTTC. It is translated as CASRSLETQYF.

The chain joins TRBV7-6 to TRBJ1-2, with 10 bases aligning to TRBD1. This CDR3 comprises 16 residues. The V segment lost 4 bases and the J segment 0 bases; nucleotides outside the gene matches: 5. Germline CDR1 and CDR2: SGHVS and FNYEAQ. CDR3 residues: CASSSGQGISNYGYTF. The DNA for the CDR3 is TGTGCCAGCAGCTCGGGACAGGGGATTTCTAACTATGGCTACACCTTC.

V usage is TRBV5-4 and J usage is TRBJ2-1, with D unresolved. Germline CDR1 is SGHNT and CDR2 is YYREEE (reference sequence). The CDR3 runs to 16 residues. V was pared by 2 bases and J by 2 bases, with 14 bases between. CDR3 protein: CASSLGSPRAYNEQFF. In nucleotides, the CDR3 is TGTGCCAGCAGCTTAGGCTCACCGCGCGCCTACAATGAGCAGTTCTTC.

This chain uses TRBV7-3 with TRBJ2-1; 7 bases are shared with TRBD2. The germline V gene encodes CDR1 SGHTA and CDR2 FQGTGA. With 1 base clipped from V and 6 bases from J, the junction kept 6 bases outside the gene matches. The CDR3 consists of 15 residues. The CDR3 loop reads CASSLRLAVRNEQFF. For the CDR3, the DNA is TGTGCCAGCAGCTTAAGGCTAGCGGTCCGCAATGAGCAGTTCTTC.

The CDR3 bases are TGTGCCAGCAGCTTAGCGGCGGGGTTCACAGATACGCAGTATTTT. Its protein product is CASSLAAGFTDTQYF. This chain links TRBV7-9 with TRBJ2-3, with D possibly being TRBD2 (6 bases). V gave up 0 bases and J gave up 2 bases, with 9 bases separating them. Germline CDR1 SEHNR, CDR2 FQNEAQ (reference sequence). The CDR3 runs 15 residues.

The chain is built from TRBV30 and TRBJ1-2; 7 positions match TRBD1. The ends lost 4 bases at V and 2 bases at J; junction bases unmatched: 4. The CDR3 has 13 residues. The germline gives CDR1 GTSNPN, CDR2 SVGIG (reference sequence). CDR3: CAWTAQGNYGYTF. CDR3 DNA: TGTGCCTGGACAGCACAGGGGAACTATGGCTACACCTTC.

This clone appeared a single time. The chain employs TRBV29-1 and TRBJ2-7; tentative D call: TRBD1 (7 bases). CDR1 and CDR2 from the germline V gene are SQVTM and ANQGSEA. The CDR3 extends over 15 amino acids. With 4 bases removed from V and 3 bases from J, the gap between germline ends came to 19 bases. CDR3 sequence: CSVAWRRDRHYEQYF. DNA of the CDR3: TGCAGCGTTGCGTGGAGGCGGGACAGACACTACGAGCAGTACTTC.